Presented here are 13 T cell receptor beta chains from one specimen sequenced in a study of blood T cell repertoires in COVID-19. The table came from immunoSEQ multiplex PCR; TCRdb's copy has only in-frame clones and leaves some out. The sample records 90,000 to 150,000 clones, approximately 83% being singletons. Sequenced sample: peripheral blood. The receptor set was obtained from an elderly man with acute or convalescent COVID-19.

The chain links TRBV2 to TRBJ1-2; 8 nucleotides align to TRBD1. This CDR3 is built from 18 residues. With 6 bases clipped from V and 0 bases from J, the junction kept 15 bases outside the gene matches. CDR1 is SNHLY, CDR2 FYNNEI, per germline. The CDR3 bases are TGTGCCAGCAGCCCGCTCCCGGGACAGGCAGCTTCTAACTATGGCTACACCTTC. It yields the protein CASSPLPGQAASNYGYTF.

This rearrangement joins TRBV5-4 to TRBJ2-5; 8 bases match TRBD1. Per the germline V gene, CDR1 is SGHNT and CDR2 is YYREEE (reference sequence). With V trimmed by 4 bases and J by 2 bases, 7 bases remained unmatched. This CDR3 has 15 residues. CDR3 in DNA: TGTGCCAGCAGCGGTATTCGGACAGGGCAAGAGACCCAGTACTTC. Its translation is CASSGIRTGQETQYF. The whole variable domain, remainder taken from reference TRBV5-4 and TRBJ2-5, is ETGVTQSPTHLIKTRGQQVTLRCSSQSGHNTVSWYQQALGQGPQFIFQYYREEENGRGNFPPRFSGLQFPNYSSELNVNALELDDSALYLCASSGIRTGQETQYFGPGTRLLVL.

The CDR3 DNA follows: TGTGCCAGCAGTGATTACCTGATAAACTACCAGCCCCAGCATTTT. This translates into CASSDYLINYQPQHF. The J gene is TRBJ1-5, the V gene TRBV6-1; D not resolved. The CDR3 runs 15 residues. Between the trimmed V and J ends, which lost 3 bases and 7 bases, there was a span of 16 bases. CDR1 MNHNS and CDR2 SASEGT come from the germline V gene.

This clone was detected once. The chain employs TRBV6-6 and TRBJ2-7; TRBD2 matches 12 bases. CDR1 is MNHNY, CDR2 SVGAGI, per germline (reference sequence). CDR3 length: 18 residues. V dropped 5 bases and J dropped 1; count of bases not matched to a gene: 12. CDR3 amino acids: CASSRRPGTSGRSYEQYF. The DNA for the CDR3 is TGTGCCAGCAGTCGCCGTCCCGGGACTAGCGGGCGGTCCTACGAGCAGTACTTC.

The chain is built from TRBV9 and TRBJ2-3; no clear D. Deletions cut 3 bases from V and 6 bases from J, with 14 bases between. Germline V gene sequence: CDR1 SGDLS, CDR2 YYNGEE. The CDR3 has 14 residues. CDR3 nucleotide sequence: TGTGCCAGCAGCGCCAGAGTAGAGAGGGATACGCAGTATTTT. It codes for CASSARVERDTQYF.

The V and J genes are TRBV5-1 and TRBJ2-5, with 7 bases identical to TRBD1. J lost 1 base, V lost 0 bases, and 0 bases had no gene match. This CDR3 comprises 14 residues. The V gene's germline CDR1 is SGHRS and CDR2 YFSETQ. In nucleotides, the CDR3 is TGCGCCAGCAGCTTGGACAGGGGCCAAGAGACCCAGTACTTC. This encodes CASSLDRGQETQYF.

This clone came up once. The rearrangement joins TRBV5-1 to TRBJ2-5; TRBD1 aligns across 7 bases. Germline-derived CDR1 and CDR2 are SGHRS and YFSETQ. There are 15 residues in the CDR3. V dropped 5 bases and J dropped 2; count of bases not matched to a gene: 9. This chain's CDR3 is CASRLQGIGQETQYF. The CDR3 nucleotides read TGCGCCAGCAGATTACAGGGGATTGGACAAGAGACCCAGTACTTC.

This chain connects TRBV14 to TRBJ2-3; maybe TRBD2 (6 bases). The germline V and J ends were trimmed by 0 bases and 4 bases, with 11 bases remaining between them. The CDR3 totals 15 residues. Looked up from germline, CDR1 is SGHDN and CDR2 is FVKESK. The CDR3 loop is CASSQDGGAADTQYF. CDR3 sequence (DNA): TGTGCCAGCAGCCAAGACGGCGGGGCGGCAGATACGCAGTATTTT.

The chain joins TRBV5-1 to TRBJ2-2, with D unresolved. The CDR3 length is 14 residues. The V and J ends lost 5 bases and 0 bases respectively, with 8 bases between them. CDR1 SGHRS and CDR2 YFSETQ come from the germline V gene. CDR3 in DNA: TGCGCCAGCAGACAGTTATCGAACACCGGGGAGCTGTTTTTT. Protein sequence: CASRQLSNTGELFF.

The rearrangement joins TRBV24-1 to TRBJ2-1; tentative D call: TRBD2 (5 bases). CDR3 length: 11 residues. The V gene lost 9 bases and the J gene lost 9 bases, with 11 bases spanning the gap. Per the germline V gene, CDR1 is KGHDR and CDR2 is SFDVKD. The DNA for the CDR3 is TGTGCCACCGAAGGACGGGGTGAGCAGTTCTTC. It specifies CATEGRGEQFF.

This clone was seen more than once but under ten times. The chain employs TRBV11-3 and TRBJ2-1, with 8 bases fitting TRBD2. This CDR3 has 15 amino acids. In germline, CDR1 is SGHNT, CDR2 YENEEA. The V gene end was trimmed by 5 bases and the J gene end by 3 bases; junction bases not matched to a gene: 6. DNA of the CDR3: TGTGCCAGCAGCCTTAGCGGGACAAGCTACAATGAGCAGTTCTTC. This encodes CASSLSGTSYNEQFF. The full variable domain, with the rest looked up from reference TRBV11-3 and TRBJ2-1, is EAGVVQSPRYKIIEKKQPVAFWCNPISGHNTLYWYLQNLGQGPELLIRYENEEAVDDSQLPKDRFSAERLKGVDSTLKIQPAELGDSAVYLCASSLSGTSYNEQFFGPGTRLTVL.

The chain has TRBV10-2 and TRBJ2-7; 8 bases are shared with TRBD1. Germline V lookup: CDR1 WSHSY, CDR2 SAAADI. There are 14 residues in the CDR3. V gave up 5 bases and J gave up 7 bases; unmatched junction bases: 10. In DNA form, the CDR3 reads TGCGCCAGCAGTCAGGATAAGGACAGGGAAGAGCAGTACTTC. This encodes CASSQDKDREEQYF.

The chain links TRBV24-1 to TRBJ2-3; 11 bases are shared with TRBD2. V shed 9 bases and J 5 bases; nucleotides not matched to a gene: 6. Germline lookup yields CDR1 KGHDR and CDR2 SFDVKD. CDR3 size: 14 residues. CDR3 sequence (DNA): TGTGCCACCGGAGTAGCGGGAGGGGTAGATACGCAGTATTTT. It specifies CATGVAGGVDTQYF.